This T cell receptor beta chain was sequenced in a study of blood T cell repertoires in COVID-19. Study at large: The cDNA or gDNA used as material had been derived from T cells, B-cell-depleted T cells, or PBMCs.

Recovered participants had two consecutive negative NP/OP PCR tests, healthcare professional clearance, or symptom resolution. Assay used: immunoSEQ multiplex PCR; TCRdb lists only in-frame clones, some missing. This table has 220,000 or so clones, 82% appearing once. The CDR3 sequence is 18 residues long. CDR1 and CDR2 from the germline V gene are LNHDA and SQIVND (reference sequence). V lost 5 bases to trimming and J lost 5 bases; unmatched junction nucleotides: 19. Sequenced material: PBMCs or T cells enriched from blood (not recorded which). The TCR sequence derives from a woman aged 55-70 years who had recovered from COVID-19. The V and J genes are TRBV19 and TRBJ2-3, with 7 bases fitting TRBD2. CDR3 amino acids: CASSARLSRGRAVDTQYF. CDR3 sequence (DNA): TGTGCCAGTAGTGCTCGCCTTTCGCGGGGGAGGGCCGTAGATACGCAGTATTTT.